The T cell receptor beta chain described here comes from a study of blood T cell repertoires in COVID-19. Study-level information: Samples of COVID-19 (acute and convalescent) were obtained from the United States, Italy and Spain.

This clone is a singleton in its sample. The germline gives CDR1 GTSNPN, CDR2 SVGIG (reference sequence). The V gene end was trimmed by 4 bases and the J gene end by 5 bases; junction bases not matched to a gene: 4. The CDR3 totals 14 residues. Sequencing used immunoSEQ multiplex PCR; TCRdb keeps in-frame clones, though not all of them. The sample gives 110,000 to 150,000 clones, roughly nine tenths of which show up once; 3% to 3.5% is in the top ten. The chain combines TRBV30 with TRBJ2-1; 11 bases agree with TRBD2. Sequenced sample: peripheral blood. This sequence was found in an older woman with active COVID-19. CDR3 residues: CAWNPGLADNEQFF. The CDR3 DNA follows: TGTGCCTGGAACCCGGGACTAGCGGACAATGAGCAGTTCTTC.